Below, 18 T cell receptor beta chains from the same sample are listed, as sequenced in a study of blood T cell repertoires in COVID-19. Assay: immunoSEQ multiplex PCR; the TCRdb copy retains only in-frame clones and omits some. The table includes about 190,000 clones, roughly 83% detected once. The sequenced sample consisted of PBMCs or T cells enriched from blood (not recorded which). The receptors were sampled from a woman between 25 and 40 years old who had recovered from COVID-19.

J is TRBJ1-2 and V is TRBV5-6; maybe TRBD1 (6 bases). CDR1 and CDR2 from the germline V gene are SGHDT and YYEEEE. Trimming removed 6 bases at V and 4 bases at J, with 22 bases between. The CDR3 has 16 amino acids. CDR3 nucleotides: TGTGCCAGCAACCTATTAAGGTTAGGACAGTTCTATGGCTACACCTTC. Its protein product is CASNLLRLGQFYGYTF.

The chain uses TRBV19 and TRBJ1-1; D is possibly TRBD1 (6 bases). With 6 bases removed from V and 4 bases from J, the gap between germline ends came to 12 bases. Germline V CDR1 and CDR2: LNHDA, SQIVND (reference sequence). CDR3 length equals 13 residues. The CDR3 reads CASSQQGGTEAFF. CDR3 nucleotides: TGTGCCAGTAGCCAACAGGGTGGCACTGAAGCTTTCTTT.

The CDR3 nucleotides read TGTGCCAGCAGCTTGAGAGGGTGGGGGCAGTACTTC. Translated, it gives CASSLRGWGQYF. The gene calls are TRBV5-8 and TRBJ2-7, with a tentative D call TRBD2 (5 bases). This CDR3 contains 12 residues. CDR1 and CDR2 from the germline V gene are SGHTS and YDEGEE. Trimming removed 1 base at V and 9 bases at J, with 11 bases between.

The J gene is TRBJ1-6, the V gene TRBV5-1, with D possibly TRBD1 on 5 matching bases. The CDR3 runs 14 residues. V gave up 4 bases and J gave up 10 bases, with 15 bases separating them. The germline V gene has CDR1 SGHRS and CDR2 YFSETQ. The CDR3 protein is CASSQAGPGSPLHF. DNA for the CDR3: TGCGCCAGCAGCCAGGCCGGCCCAGGGTCACCCCTCCACTTT.

The gene calls are TRBV30 and TRBJ2-1; D unresolved. This CDR3 has 11 residues. Trimming pared 2 bases from V and 10 bases from J, leaving 9 bases between. The germline V gene has CDR1 GTSNPN and CDR2 SVGIG (reference sequence). CDR3 sequence reads: CAWSPSREQFF. The CDR3 nucleotides read TGTGCCTGGAGTCCATCTCGGGAGCAGTTCTTC.

The rearrangement uses TRBV4-1 and TRBJ1-1; perhaps TRBD1 as D (5 bases). Germline V gene sequence: CDR1 MGHRA, CDR2 YSYEKL. There are 15 residues in the CDR3. V was shortened by 1 base and J by 0 bases, with 9 bases between the two germline ends. In DNA, the CDR3 is TGCGCCAGCAGCCAAGCAGACAGAATGAACACTGAAGCTTTCTTT. This gives the protein CASSQADRMNTEAFF.

This chain links TRBV18 with TRBJ2-1; tentative D call: TRBD1 (5 bases). V lost 1 base and J lost 3, with 13 bases in between. CDR1 and CDR2 from the germline V gene are KGHSH and LQKENI. The CDR3 loop spans 16 amino acids. CDR3 DNA: TGTGCCAGCTCACCACAATGGAAAAGGGGCTACAATGAGCAGTTCTTC. Its translation is CASSPQWKRGYNEQFF.

The J gene is TRBJ1-5, the V gene TRBV7-9; D call uncertain. Germline loops: CDR1 SEHNR, CDR2 FQNEAQ (reference sequence). There are 13 residues in the CDR3. V lost 5 bases, J lost 4 bases, and 9 bases lay in between. CDR3 sequence: CASSLRVNQPQHF. The CDR3 DNA is TGTGCCAGCAGCCTGAGGGTGAATCAGCCCCAGCATTTT.

This clone was counted a single time. The chain's CDR3 is CASTPAGTTNTEAFF. The CDR3 coding sequence is TGCGCCAGCACCCCCGCGGGGACCACAAACACTGAAGCTTTCTTT. The chain is built from TRBV5-1 and TRBJ1-1, with D tentatively TRBD1 (5 bases). CDR3 length: 15 amino acids. Trimming cost V 6 bases and J 2 bases, with 17 bases left between them. Germline loops: CDR1 SGHRS, CDR2 YFSETQ. The complete variable domain, with remaining parts taken from reference TRBV5-1 and TRBJ1-1, reads KAGVTQTPRYLIKTRGQQVTLSCSPISGHRSVSWYQQTPGQGLQFLFEYFSETQRNKGNFPGRFSGRQFSNSRSEMNVSTLELGDSALYLCASTPAGTTNTEAFFGQGTRLTVV.

This clone was picked up a small number of times. This chain connects TRBV28 to TRBJ1-5; 10 nucleotides line up with TRBD1. The V and J ends lost 7 bases and 6 bases, in that order; junction bases with no gene match: 12. CDR3 length equals 16 residues. Germline CDR1 is MDHEN and CDR2 is SYDVKM. The CDR3 spells CASTEIGTGESQPQHF. The CDR3, as DNA: TGTGCCAGCACAGAAATCGGGACAGGGGAATCTCAGCCCCAGCATTTT.

The chain carries TRBV6-5 and TRBJ2-2; D gene uncertain. Trimming pared 2 bases from V and 5 bases from J, leaving 12 bases between. Germline-derived CDR1 and CDR2 are MNHEY and SVGAGI. The CDR3 is made up of 15 amino acids. CDR3 nucleotide sequence: TGTGCCAGCAGTTACGGGCAAGCTGTTACCGGGGAGCTGTTTTTT. Translation: CASSYGQAVTGELFF.

This clone turned up a few times. This chain joins TRBV7-5 and TRBJ1-5; the D segment call TRBD1 is taken from the table without a DNA check. TRBV7-5 is recorded as a pseudogene. The CDR3 spans 15 residues. The CDR3 sequence is CARSLDRGSNQPQHF. Here the CDR3 DNA reads TGTGCCAGAAGCTTAGACAGGGGAAGCAATCAGCCCCAGCATTTT.

The chain uses TRBV5-8 and TRBJ1-2; D remains ambiguous. V dropped 2 bases and J dropped 2 bases, with 7 bases sitting between them. The germline V gene encodes CDR1 SGHTS and CDR2 YDEGEE. This CDR3 has 13 residues. As DNA, the CDR3 is TGTGCCAGCAGCTTCGGGGAAAACTATGGCTACACCTTC. Translated: CASSFGENYGYTF.

The V and J genes are TRBV9 and TRBJ1-1, with a weak D call TRBD1 (5 bases). V was clipped by 0 bases and J by 6 bases, with 12 bases between them. CDR1 SGDLS and CDR2 YYNGEE come from the germline V gene. This CDR3 is 14 amino acids long. The CDR3 coding sequence is TGTGCCAGCAGCGTAGTTGATGGGGGGGCTGAAGCTTTCTTT. Its translation is CASSVVDGGAEAFF. The whole variable domain, remainder taken from reference TRBV9 and TRBJ1-1, is DSGVTQTPKHLITATGQRVTLRCSPRSGDLSVYWYQQSLDQGLQFLIQYYNGEERAKGNILERFSAQQFPDLHSELNLSSLELGDSALYFCASSVVDGGAEAFFGQGTRLTVV.

The chain uses TRBV2 and TRBJ1-5, with D possibly being TRBD1 (6 bases). Germline V gene data show CDR1 as SNHLY and CDR2 as FYNNEI. V dropped 6 bases and J dropped 1 base, with 16 bases sitting between them. This CDR3 contains 16 residues. CDR3 sequence reads: CASRNRVLGSNQPQHF. CDR3 sequence (DNA): TGTGCCAGCAGGAACAGGGTGCTCGGGAGCAATCAGCCCCAGCATTTT.

J is TRBJ2-1 and V is TRBV4-1; D unclear. Germline assignment: CDR1 MGHRA and CDR2 YSYEKL. This CDR3 is built from 11 residues. With 3 bases removed from V and 6 bases from J, the gap between germline ends came to 3 bases. Written as DNA, the CDR3 is TGCGCCAGCAGCCACTTCAATGAGCAGTTCTTC. Its protein product is CASSHFNEQFF.

The V call is TRBV5-1, the J call TRBJ2-5; D ambiguous. With 1 base removed from V and 8 bases from J, the gap between germline ends came to 6 bases. CDR3 size: 11 residues. Germline CDR1 and CDR2: SGHRS and YFSETQ. The CDR3 DNA reads TGCGCCAGCAGCTTGTACGGTACCCAGTACTTC. It is translated as CASSLYGTQYF.

The sample holds many counts of this clone. The chain is built from TRBV5-1 and TRBJ2-2; D is uncertain. The CDR3 is 15 residues long. The ends were cut back, 4 bases at V and 2 bases at J, with 12 bases in the middle. Germline V gene sequence: CDR1 SGHRS, CDR2 YFSETQ. CDR3 coding DNA: TGCGCCAGCAGCCGAAGTGAGCAAAACACCGGGGAGCTGTTTTTT. Residues: CASSRSEQNTGELFF. The variable domain in full, with the rest retrieved from reference TRBV5-1 and TRBJ2-2, is KAGVTQTPRYLIKTRGQQVTLSCSPISGHRSVSWYQQTPGQGLQFLFEYFSETQRNKGNFPGRFSGRQFSNSRSEMNVSTLELGDSALYLCASSRSEQNTGELFFGEGSRLTVL.